Each of the 16 T cell receptor beta chains below was sequenced from the same sample in a study of blood T cell repertoires in COVID-19. Here immunoSEQ multiplex PCR was the method, and the copy in TCRdb shows in-frame clones only, minus some. The profile shows approximately 46,000 clones, more than 75% of them singletons. The sequenced sample consisted of peripheral blood. These receptors originate from a human donor in a cohort sampled during active COVID-19.

At least ten counts were recorded for this clone. The chain links TRBV4-1 to TRBJ2-7, with a tentative D call TRBD2 (6 bases). There are 16 residues in the CDR3. CDR1 and CDR2 (germline): MGHRA, YSYEKL. With 1 base removed from V and 0 bases from J, the gap between germline ends came to 13 bases. The chain's CDR3 is CASSQGRDFDSYEQYF. The CDR3 DNA is TGCGCCAGCAGCCAAGGTCGGGACTTCGACTCCTACGAGCAGTACTTC.

In DNA form, the CDR3 reads TGTGCTAGTGGACGAGGACAGGGCGAGACCCAGTACTTC. Amino acids: CASGRGQGETQYF. The rearrangement uses TRBV12-5 and TRBJ2-5, with 8 bases that match TRBD1. There are 13 residues in the CDR3. J lost 5 bases, V lost 6 bases, and 5 bases had no gene match. Germline V gives CDR1 LGHNT, CDR2 FRNRAP.

This clone was picked up one time. V and J are TRBV24-1 and TRBJ2-1; 13 nucleotides align to TRBD2. Germline trimming cut 3 bases from V and 5 bases from J; bases unmatched to any gene: 6. The V gene's germline CDR1 is KGHDR and CDR2 SFDVKD. The CDR3 consists of 17 residues. The DNA of the CDR3 is TGTGCCACCAGTGATACCCGACTAGCGGGGGGCCACAATGAGCAGTTCTTC. Amino acid sequence: CATSDTRLAGGHNEQFF.

This sequence joins TRBV5-1 and TRBJ2-5; D remains ambiguous. The CDR3 runs 14 residues. Between the trimmed V and J ends, which lost 4 bases and 0 bases, there was a span of 10 bases. Germline CDR1 SGHRS, CDR2 YFSETQ. The DNA for the CDR3 is TGCGCCAGCAGCACGACAAATTACCAAGAGACCCAGTACTTC. Protein product: CASSTTNYQETQYF.

The rearrangement links TRBV21-1 to TRBJ2-6; the table's D gene call, TRBD1, was not cross checked with the DNA. TRBV21-1 is shown as a pseudogene. This CDR3 is 19 amino acids long. The CDR3 reads CASSKPSTHNFSGANVLTF. The DNA of the CDR3 is TGTGCCAGCAGCAAACCATCGACACACAACTTCTCTGGGGCCAACGTCCTGACTTTC.

The genes are TRBV5-1 and TRBJ2-2, with D hard to call. Germline-derived CDR1 and CDR2 are SGHRS and YFSETQ. This CDR3 is built from 14 residues. The V gene lost 0 bases and the J gene lost 4 bases, with 7 bases spanning the gap. CDR3 sequence (DNA): TGCGCCAGCAGCTTGGTCACTGCCACCGGGGAGCTGTTTTTT. It codes for CASSLVTATGELFF. Filled out from reference TRBV5-1 and TRBJ2-2, the complete variable domain reads KAGVTQTPRYLIKTRGQQVTLSCSPISGHRSVSWYQQTPGQGLQFLFEYFSETQRNKGNFPGRFSGRQFSNSRSEMNVSTLELGDSALYLCASSLVTATGELFFGEGSRLTVL.

This clone appeared once. The V call is TRBV29-1, the J call TRBJ1-2; unclear D gene. Trimming removed 6 bases at V and 4 bases at J, with 6 bases between. CDR1 is SQVTM and CDR2 is ANQGSEA in the germline V gene. This CDR3 spans 10 amino acids. The CDR3 coding sequence is TGCAGCGTGGAGAGCTATGGCTACACCTTC. It translates to CSVESYGYTF.

This clone was observed a handful of times. V gene TRBV6-1 combines with J gene TRBJ2-7; TRBD2 aligns across 8 bases. This CDR3 is 16 amino acids long. V gave up 3 bases and J gave up 2 bases; unmatched junction bases: 9. The germline V gene has CDR1 MNHNS and CDR2 SASEGT. This CDR3 reads CASSERASGLPYEQYF. DNA for the CDR3: TGTGCCAGCAGTGAGAGGGCTAGCGGGCTACCCTACGAGCAGTACTTC.

In this sample, this clone turned up once. This chain links TRBV2 with TRBJ2-1, with 14 bases that match TRBD2. Trimming cost V 3 bases and J 4 bases; bases outside gene matches: 5. The CDR3 is 17 residues long. Per germline, CDR1 SNHLY and CDR2 FYNNEI. DNA of the CDR3: TGTGCCAGCAGTGACCTGGGACTAGCGGGGGATTACAATGAGCAGTTCTTC. It encodes CASSDLGLAGDYNEQFF.

The rearrangement joins TRBV19 to TRBJ2-6; D not certain. V lost 8 bases, J lost 1 base, and 6 bases lay in between. Germline V gives CDR1 LNHDA, CDR2 SQIVND (reference sequence). The CDR3 contains 13 residues. This chain's CDR3 is CASVLSGANVLTF. CDR3 in DNA: TGTGCCAGTGTTCTGTCTGGGGCCAACGTCCTGACTTTC.

The genes are TRBV28 and TRBJ1-5; D gene unclear. Germline CDR1 and CDR2: MDHEN and SYDVKM. The V end was cut by 8 bases, the J end by 1 base, with 6 bases between. The CDR3 spans 12 residues. CDR3 in amino acids: CASSGSNQPQHF. The CDR3 coding sequence is TGTGCCAGCTCGGGAAGCAATCAGCCCCAGCATTTT.

This clone came up a few times. The rearrangement joins TRBV14 to TRBJ1-6, with TRBD1 identical over 9 bases. Per the germline V gene, CDR1 is SGHDN and CDR2 is FVKESK. This CDR3 has 16 residues. V shed 0 bases and J 7 bases; nucleotides not matched to a gene: 4. CDR3 in DNA: TGTGCCAGCAGCCAAGAAGGGACAGGGAGAAATTCACCCCTCCACTTT. Protein: CASSQEGTGRNSPLHF. The variable domain in full, completed from reference TRBV14 and TRBJ1-6, reads EAGVTQFPSHSVIEKGQTVTLRCDPISGHDNLYWYRRVMGKEIKFLLHFVKESKQDESGMPNNRFLAERTGGTYSTLKVQPAELEDSGVYFCASSQEGTGRNSPLHFGNGTRLTVT.

This chain uses TRBV5-1 with TRBJ1-1, with TRBD1 matching over 9 bases. The CDR3 length is 15 residues. V shed 6 bases and J 1 base; nucleotides not matched to a gene: 7. The germline V gene encodes CDR1 SGHRS and CDR2 YFSETQ. CDR3 DNA: TGCGCCAGCACGAAGGACAGGGGCTCGAACACTGAAGCTTTCTTT. Amino acid sequence: CASTKDRGSNTEAFF.

V usage is TRBV7-9 and J usage is TRBJ2-3; D is ambiguous. Trimming cost V 5 bases and J 7 bases, with 10 bases left between them. CDR1 and CDR2 (germline): SEHNR, FQNEAQ (reference sequence). The CDR3 runs 12 residues. In DNA, the CDR3 is TGTGCCAGCAGCGGTACTTCATATACGCAGTATTTT. This gives the protein CASSGTSYTQYF.

This clone has a single count. The rearrangement links TRBV5-1 to TRBJ2-1; D may be TRBD1 (7 bases). Germline V gives CDR1 SGHRS, CDR2 YFSETQ. The CDR3 is made up of 20 amino acids. V gave up 7 bases and J gave up 0 bases, with 29 bases separating them. CDR3 loop: CASGHPRTGWRDGSYNEQFF. CDR3 coding DNA: TGCGCCAGCGGCCATCCCAGGACAGGCTGGAGGGATGGCTCCTACAATGAGCAGTTCTTC.

The chain combines TRBV24-1 with TRBJ2-3; 9 nucleotides match TRBD1. This CDR3 region has 16 residues. Per germline, CDR1 KGHDR and CDR2 SFDVKD. The trim removed 3 bases at V and 1 base at J, leaving 4 bases unmatched. The CDR3, as DNA: TGTGCCACCAGTGATGACCGGGACAGGGGCACAGATACGCAGTATTTT. It codes for CATSDDRDRGTDTQYF.